These 3 T cell receptor beta chains were all obtained from the same sample, sequenced in a study of OX40 agonist ivuxolimab in advanced cancers. TCRdb keeps only in-frame clones here, not all; method: immunoSEQ multiplex PCR. The table has about 48,000 clones, roughly 85% seen once. The sequenced sample was CD4+ or CD8+ T cells sorted from blood, obtained in a trial of the OX40 agonist ivuxolimab. Receptors were obtained from an adult with an advanced solid tumor such as melanoma, head and neck, liver or kidney cancer.

The V gene is TRBV7-3, the J gene TRBJ1-4; D not certain. Deletions cut 1 base from V and 3 bases from J, with 9 bases between. This CDR3 has 15 amino acids. Per the germline V gene, CDR1 is SGHTA and CDR2 is FQGTGA. CDR3 residues: CASSLRGGANEKLFF. Written as DNA, the CDR3 is TGTGCCAGCAGCTTAAGAGGTGGAGCTAATGAAAAACTGTTTTTT.

This clone was recorded only once. The V call is TRBV15, the J call TRBJ2-1, with D possibly matching TRBD2 (6 bases). This CDR3 comprises 14 residues. V gave up 3 bases and J gave up 10 bases, with 16 bases separating them. The V gene's germline CDR1 is LNHNV and CDR2 YYDKDF (reference sequence). The CDR3 DNA reads TGTGCCACCAGCAGGCTTAGCGGTATGGGCGAGCAGTTCTTC. It translates to CATSRLSGMGEQFF.

V gene TRBV6-5 combines with J gene TRBJ2-1, with D possibly TRBD2 on 6 matching bases. Germline V gene lookup returns CDR1 MNHEY and CDR2 SVGAGI. Trimming took off 5 bases at V and 5 bases at J, with 10 bases between the two ends. The CDR3 loop spans 13 amino acids. The CDR3 DNA reads as TGTGCCAGCAGTCGTGGGACTGACAATGAGCAGTTCTTC. This sequence encodes CASSRGTDNEQFF.